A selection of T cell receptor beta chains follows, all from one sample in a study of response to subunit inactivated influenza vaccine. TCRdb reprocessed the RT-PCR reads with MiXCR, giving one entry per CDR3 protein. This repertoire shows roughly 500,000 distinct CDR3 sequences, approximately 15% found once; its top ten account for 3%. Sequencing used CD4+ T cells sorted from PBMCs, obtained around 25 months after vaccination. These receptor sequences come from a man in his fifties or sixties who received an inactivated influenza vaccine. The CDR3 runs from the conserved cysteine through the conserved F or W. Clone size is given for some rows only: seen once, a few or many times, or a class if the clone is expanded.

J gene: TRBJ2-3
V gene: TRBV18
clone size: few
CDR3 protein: CASSPYFGQDTDTQYF

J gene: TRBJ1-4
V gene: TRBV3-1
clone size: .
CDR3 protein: CASSQQRGTNEKLFF

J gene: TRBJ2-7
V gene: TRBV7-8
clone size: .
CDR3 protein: CASSIKREVKPYEQYF

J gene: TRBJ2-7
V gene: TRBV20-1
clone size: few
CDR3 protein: CSARDQLAGRDEQYF

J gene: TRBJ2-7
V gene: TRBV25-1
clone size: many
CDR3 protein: CASSGAGSSYEQYF

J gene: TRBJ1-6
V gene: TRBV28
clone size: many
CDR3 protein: CASSSLRTGDNSPLHF

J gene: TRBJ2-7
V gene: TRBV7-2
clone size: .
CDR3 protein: CASSFNQGASEQYF

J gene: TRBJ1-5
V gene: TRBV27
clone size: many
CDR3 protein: CASSSGTGRNQPQHF

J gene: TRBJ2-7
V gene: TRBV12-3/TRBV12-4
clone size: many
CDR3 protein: CASRRTGEQYF

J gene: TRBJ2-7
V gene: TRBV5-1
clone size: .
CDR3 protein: CASSFPGQNYEQYF

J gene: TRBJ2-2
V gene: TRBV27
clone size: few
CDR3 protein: CASSATAGDKNTGELFF

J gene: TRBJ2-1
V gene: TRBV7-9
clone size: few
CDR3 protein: CASSSGTSGISEQFF

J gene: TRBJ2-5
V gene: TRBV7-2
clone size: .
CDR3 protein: CASSQDVLETQYF

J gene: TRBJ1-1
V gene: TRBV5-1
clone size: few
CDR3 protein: CASSRTRDTEAFF

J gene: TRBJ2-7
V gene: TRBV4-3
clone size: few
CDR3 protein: CASSQDLSGGRAYEQYF

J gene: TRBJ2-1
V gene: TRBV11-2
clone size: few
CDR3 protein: CASSLVGFSSYNEQFF

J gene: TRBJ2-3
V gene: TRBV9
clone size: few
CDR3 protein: CASSPKEADTQYF

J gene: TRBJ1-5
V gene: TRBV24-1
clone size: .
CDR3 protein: CATRANSNQPQHF

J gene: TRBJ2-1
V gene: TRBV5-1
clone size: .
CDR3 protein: CASSLTGNSYNEQFF

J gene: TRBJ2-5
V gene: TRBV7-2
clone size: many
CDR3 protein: CASSPDRGRETQYF

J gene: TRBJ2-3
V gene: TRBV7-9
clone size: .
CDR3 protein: CARGPGAIDTQYF

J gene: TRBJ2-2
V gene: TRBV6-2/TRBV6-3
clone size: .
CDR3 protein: CASSYSIPGTGELFF

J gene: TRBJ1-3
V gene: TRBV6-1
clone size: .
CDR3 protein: CASRQMRGLSGNTIYF

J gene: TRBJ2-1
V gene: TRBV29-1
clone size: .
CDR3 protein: CSVLAPFGGNEQFF

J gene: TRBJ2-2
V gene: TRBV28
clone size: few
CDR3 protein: CASSSGQGNAGELFF

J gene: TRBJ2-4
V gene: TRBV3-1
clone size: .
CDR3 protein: CASSTGGRSNIQYF